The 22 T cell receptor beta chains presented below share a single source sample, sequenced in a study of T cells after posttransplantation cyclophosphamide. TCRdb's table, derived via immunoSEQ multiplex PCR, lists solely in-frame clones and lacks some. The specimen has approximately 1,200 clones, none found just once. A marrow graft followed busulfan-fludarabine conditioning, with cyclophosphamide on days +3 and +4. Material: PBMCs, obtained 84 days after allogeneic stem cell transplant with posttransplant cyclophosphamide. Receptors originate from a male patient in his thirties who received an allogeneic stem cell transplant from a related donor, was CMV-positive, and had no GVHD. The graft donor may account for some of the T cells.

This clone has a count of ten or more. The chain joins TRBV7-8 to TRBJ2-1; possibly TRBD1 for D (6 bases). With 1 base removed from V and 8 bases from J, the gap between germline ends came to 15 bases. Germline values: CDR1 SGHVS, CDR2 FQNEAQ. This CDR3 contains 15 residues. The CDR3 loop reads CASSLEQGVGYEQFF. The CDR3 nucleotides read TGTGCCAGCAGCTTAGAACAGGGAGTCGGATATGAGCAGTTCTTC.

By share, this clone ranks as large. The CDR3 nucleotides are TGTGCCAGCACCGAGGGCGGGGAGCTGTTTTTT. Translating it yields CASTEGGELFF. The V call is TRBV27, the J call TRBJ2-2; D perhaps matches TRBD2 (5 bases). CDR3 size: 11 residues. With 7 bases removed from V and 7 bases from J, the gap between germline ends came to 7 bases. Per the germline V gene, CDR1 is MNHEY and CDR2 is SMNVEV (reference sequence).

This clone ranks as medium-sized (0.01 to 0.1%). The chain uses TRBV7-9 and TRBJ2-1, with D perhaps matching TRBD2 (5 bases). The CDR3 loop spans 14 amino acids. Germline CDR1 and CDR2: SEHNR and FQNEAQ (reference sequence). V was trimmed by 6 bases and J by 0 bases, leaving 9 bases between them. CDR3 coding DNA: TGTGCCAGCAGTACCAGCGGCTCCTACAATGAGCAGTTCTTC. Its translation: CASSTSGSYNEQFF.

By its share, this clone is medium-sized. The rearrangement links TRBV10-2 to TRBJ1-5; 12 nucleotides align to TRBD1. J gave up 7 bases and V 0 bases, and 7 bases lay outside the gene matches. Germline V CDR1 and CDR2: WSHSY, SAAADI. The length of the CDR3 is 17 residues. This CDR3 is CASSESGTGGARQPQHF. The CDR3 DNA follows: TGCGCCAGCAGTGAGTCAGGGACAGGGGGCGCGCGGCAGCCCCAGCATTTT.

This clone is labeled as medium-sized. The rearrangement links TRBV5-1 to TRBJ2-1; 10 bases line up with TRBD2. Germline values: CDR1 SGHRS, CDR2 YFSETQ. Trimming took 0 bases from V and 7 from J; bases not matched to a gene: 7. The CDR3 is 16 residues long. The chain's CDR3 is CASSLDHSGRLNEQFF. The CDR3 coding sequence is TGCGCCAGCAGCTTGGACCATAGCGGGAGGTTGAATGAGCAGTTCTTC.

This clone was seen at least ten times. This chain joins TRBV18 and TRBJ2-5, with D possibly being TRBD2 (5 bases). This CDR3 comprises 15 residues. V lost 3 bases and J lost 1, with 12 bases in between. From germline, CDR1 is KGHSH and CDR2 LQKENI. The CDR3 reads CASSPDSSGQETQYF. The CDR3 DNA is TGTGCCAGCTCACCCGACTCCAGCGGCCAAGAGACCCAGTACTTC. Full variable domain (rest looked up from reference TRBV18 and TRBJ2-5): NAGVMQNPRHLVRRRGQEARLRCSPMKGHSHVYWYRQLPEEGLKFMVYLQKENIIDESGMPKERFSAEFPKEGPSILRIQQVVRGDSAAYFCASSPDSSGQETQYFGPGTRLLVL.

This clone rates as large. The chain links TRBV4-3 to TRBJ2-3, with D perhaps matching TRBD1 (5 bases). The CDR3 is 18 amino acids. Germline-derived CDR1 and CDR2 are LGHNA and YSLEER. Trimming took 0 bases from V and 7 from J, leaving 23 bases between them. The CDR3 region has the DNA TGCGCCAGCAGCCAAGATCTCCTGACAGCGAACATCTTGAATACGCAGTATTTT. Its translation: CASSQDLLTANILNTQYF.

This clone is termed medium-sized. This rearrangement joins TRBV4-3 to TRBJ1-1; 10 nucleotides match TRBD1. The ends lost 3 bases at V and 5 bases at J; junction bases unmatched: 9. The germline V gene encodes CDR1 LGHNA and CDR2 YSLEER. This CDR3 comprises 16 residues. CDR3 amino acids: CASSQETGGGWTEAFF. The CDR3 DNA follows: TGCGCCAGCAGCCAGGAGACAGGGGGCGGGTGGACTGAAGCTTTCTTT.

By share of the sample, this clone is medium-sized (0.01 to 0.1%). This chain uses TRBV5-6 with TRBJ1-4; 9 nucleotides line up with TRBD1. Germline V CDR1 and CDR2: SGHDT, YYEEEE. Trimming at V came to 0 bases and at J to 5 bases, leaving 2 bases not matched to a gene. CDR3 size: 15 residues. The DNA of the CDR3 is TGTGCCAGCAGCTTGGATGGGACAGGGAATGAAAAACTGTTTTTT. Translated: CASSLDGTGNEKLFF.

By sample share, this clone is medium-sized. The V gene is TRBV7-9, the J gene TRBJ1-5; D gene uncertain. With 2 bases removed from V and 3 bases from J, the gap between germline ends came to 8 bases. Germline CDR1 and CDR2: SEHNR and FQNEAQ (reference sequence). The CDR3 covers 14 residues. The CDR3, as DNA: TGTGCCAGCAGCTTATTAAGCGTCAATCAGCCCCAGCATTTT. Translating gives CASSLLSVNQPQHF.

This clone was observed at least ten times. In DNA, the CDR3 is TGTGCCAGCAGTGAAGTCTTCGGGGACTATGGCTACACCTTC. It codes for CASSEVFGDYGYTF. V gene TRBV6-1 combines with J gene TRBJ1-2; D is unresolved. The ends were cut back, 1 base at V and 3 bases at J, with 9 bases in the middle. Germline V gene sequence: CDR1 MNHNS, CDR2 SASEGT. The CDR3 extends over 14 amino acids.

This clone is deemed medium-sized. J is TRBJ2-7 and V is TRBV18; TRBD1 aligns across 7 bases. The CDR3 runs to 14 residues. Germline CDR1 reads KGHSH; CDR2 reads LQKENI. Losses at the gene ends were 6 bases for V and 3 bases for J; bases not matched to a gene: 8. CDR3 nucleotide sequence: TGTGCCAGCTCGCGGACAGGCGAACTCTACGAGCAGTACTTC. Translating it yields CASSRTGELYEQYF.

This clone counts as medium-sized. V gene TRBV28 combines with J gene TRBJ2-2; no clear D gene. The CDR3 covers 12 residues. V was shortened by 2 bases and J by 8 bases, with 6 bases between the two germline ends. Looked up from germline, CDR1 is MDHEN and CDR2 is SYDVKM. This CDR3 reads CASSLGQGELFF. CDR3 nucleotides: TGTGCCAGCAGTTTAGGGCAGGGGGAGCTGTTTTTT.

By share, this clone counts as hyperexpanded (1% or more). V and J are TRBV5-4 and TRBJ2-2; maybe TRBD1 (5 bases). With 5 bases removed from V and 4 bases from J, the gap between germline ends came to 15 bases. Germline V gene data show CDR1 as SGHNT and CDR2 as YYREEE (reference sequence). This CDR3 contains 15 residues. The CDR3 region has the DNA TGTGCCAGCAGTCCAGACAGACTCTCCACCGGGGAGCTGTTTTTT. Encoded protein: CASSPDRLSTGELFF.

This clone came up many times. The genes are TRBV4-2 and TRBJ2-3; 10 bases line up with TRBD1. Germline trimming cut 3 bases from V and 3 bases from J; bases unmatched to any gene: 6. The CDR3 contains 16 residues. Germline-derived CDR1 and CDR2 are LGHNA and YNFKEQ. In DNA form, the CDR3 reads TGTGCCAGCAGCCACCCCGGGACAGGGGTGACAGATACGCAGTATTTT. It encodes CASSHPGTGVTDTQYF.

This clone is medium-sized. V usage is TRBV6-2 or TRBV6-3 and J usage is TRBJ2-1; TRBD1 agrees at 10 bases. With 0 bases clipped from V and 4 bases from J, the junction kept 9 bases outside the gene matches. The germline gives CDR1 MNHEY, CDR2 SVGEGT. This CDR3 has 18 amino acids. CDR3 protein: CASSYSPPTGGAYNEQFF. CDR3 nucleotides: TGTGCCAGCAGTTACTCCCCCCCGACAGGGGGCGCATACAATGAGCAGTTCTTC.

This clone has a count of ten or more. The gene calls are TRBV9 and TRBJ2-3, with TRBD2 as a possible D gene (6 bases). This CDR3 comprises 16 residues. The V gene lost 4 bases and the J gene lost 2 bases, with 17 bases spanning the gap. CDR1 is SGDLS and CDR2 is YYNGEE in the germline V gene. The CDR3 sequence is CASSSRLGLVTDTQYF. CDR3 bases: TGTGCCAGCAGCTCCCGATTGGGACTTGTCACAGATACGCAGTATTTT.

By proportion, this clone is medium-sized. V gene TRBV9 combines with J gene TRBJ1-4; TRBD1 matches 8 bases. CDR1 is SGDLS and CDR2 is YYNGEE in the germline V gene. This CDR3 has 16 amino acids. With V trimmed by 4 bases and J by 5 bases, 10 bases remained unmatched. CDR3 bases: TGTGCCAGCAGCCCTTATGGCCGGACAGGGAATGAAAAACTGTTTTTT. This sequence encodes CASSPYGRTGNEKLFF. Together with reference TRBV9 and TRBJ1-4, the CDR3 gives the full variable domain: DSGVTQTPKHLITATGQRVTLRCSPRSGDLSVYWYQQSLDQGLQFLIQYYNGEERAKGNILERFSAQQFPDLHSELNLSSLELGDSALYFCASSPYGRTGNEKLFFGSGTQLSVL.

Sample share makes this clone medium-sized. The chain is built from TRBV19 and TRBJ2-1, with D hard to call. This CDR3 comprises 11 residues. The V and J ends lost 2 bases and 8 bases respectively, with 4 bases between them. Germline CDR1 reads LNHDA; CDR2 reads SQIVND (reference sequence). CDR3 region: CASSITHEQFF. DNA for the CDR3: TGTGCCAGTAGTATAACTCATGAGCAGTTCTTC.

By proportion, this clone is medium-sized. DNA of the CDR3: TGTGCCAGCAGTGGACAGAACACTGAAGCTTTCTTT. This codes for CASSGQNTEAFF. The genes are TRBV12-3 or TRBV12-4 and TRBJ1-1, with D possibly being TRBD1 (5 bases). V gave up 5 bases and J gave up 1 base, with 5 bases separating them. The CDR3 runs 12 residues.

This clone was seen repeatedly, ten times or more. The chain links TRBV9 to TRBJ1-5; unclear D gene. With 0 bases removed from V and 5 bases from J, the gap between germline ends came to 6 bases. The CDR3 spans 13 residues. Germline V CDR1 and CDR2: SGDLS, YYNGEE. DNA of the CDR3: TGTGCCAGCAGCGTAGACATCTATCAGCCCCAGCATTTT. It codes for CASSVDIYQPQHF.

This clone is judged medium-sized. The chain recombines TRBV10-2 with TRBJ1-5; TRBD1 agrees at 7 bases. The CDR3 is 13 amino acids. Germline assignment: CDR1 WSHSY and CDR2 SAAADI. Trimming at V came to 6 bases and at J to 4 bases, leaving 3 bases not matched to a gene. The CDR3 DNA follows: TGCGCCAGCAGGACAGGGTTGAATCAGCCCCAGCATTTT. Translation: CASRTGLNQPQHF.